These 4 T cell receptor beta chains originate from one sample sequenced in a study of T-cell memory formation after mild COVID-19. Each CDR3 protein is one row after TCRdb ran MiXCR on the 5' RACE reads. The sample shows under 200,000 distinct CDR3 sequences, around 13% of them seen only once. The source material was PBMCs or a T cell subset sorted from them (not recorded which). The source is a man aged 18 to 29 who had mild COVID-19 (a few samples of this study predate the infection). Cell type and time point are not known.

V and J are TRBV20-1 and TRBJ2-5, with TRBD1 matching 8 bases. V lost 0 bases, J lost 4 bases, and 4 bases stayed unmatched. CDR1 and CDR2 from the germline V gene are DFQATT and SNEGSKA (reference sequence). This CDR3 region has 14 residues. The CDR3 loop is CSAREPTGGETQYF. CDR3 nucleotides: TGCAGTGCTAGAGAGCCTACAGGGGGAGAGACCCAGTACTTC.

This sequence joins TRBV5-5 and TRBJ1-1; 7 nucleotides agree with TRBD1. The length of the CDR3 is 14 residues. Looked up from germline, CDR1 is SGHKS and CDR2 is YYEKEE (reference sequence). The ends lost 0 bases at V and 9 bases at J; junction bases unmatched: 8. In nucleotides, the CDR3 is TGTGCCAGCAGCTTGGAAGGGGGCAGTGCCCAAGCTTTCTTT. This encodes CASSLEGGSAQAFF.

This clonotype came up once. J is TRBJ2-1 and V is TRBV7-9, with 12 bases that match TRBD2. Germline trimming cut 5 bases from V and 6 bases from J; bases unmatched to any gene: 8. This CDR3 spans 16 amino acids. Germline-derived CDR1 and CDR2 are SEHNR and FQNEAQ (reference sequence). CDR3 region: CASSAVTSGGINEQFF. CDR3 bases: TGTGCCAGCAGCGCGGTGACTAGCGGGGGAATCAATGAGCAGTTCTTC. Together with reference TRBV7-9 and TRBJ2-1, the CDR3 gives the full variable domain: DTGVSQNPRHKITKRGQNVTFRCDPISEHNRLYWYRQTLGQGPEFLTYFQNEAQLEKSRLLSDRFSAERPKGSFSTLEIQRTEQGDSAMYLCASSAVTSGGINEQFFGPGTRLTVL.

This chain joins TRBV7-8 and TRBJ1-3; D call uncertain. CDR1 is SGHVS and CDR2 is FQNEAQ in the germline V gene. The CDR3 loop spans 17 amino acids. Trimming stripped 1 base from V and 4 bases from J, with 17 bases between. Written as DNA, the CDR3 is TGTGCCAGCAGCTTAGGCAACTACCGGGTTAAAGGAAACACCATATATTTT. Translation gives CASSLGNYRVKGNTIYF.